The rows below give T cell receptor beta chains drawn from one sample of a study of control samples from healthy donors and cancer patients. Assay: immunoSEQ multiplex PCR; the TCRdb copy retains only in-frame clones and omits some. This sample has about 140,000 clones, with approximately 94% found just once. Sequencing was done on a sample of blood. These receptors were obtained from a man in his forties in good health. Both conserved end residues are part of each CDR3. D genes are given only for firm matches. Some rows mark clone size as missing; the rest say once, few, many or name a class of expanded clone.

V: TRBV14
size: -
J: TRBJ2-7
D: -
CDR3: CASSQVSLYEQYF
DNA: TGTGCCAGCAGCCAAGTTAGCCTCTACGAGCAGTACTTC

V: TRBV4-3
size: once
J: TRBJ1-4
D: TRBD1
CDR3: CASSQGTGTGGTEKLFF
DNA: TGCGCCAGCAGCCAGGGGACCGGGACAGGGGGCACGGAAAAACTGTTTTTT

V: TRBV7-2
size: -
J: TRBJ2-5
D: TRBD1
CDR3: CASSLAGQGLKTQYF
DNA: TGTGCCAGCAGCTTAGCTGGACAGGGGCTCAAGACCCAGTACTTC

V: TRBV15
size: -
J: TRBJ1-2
D: -
CDR3: CATSRDRPATYGYTF
DNA: TGTGCCACCAGCAGAGATCGGCCAGCGACCTATGGCTACACCTTC

V: TRBV15
size: -
J: TRBJ1-5
D: -
CDR3: CATSRDRNRRQPQHF
DNA: TGTGCCACCAGCAGAGATCGGAACCGTAGGCAGCCCCAGCATTTT

V: TRBV28
size: -
J: TRBJ2-3
D: -
CDR3: CASSLFLSDTQYF
DNA: TGTGCCAGCAGTTTATTCCTCTCGGATACGCAGTATTTT

V: TRBV6-2/TRBV6-3
size: -
J: TRBJ2-7
D: TRBD1
CDR3: CASSDSGTAYEQYF
DNA: TGTGCCAGCAGTGACTCCGGGACAGCTTACGAGCAGTACTTC

V: TRBV5-5
size: -
J: TRBJ2-3
D: -
CDR3: CASSSRPRAQDTQYF
DNA: TGTGCCAGCAGCTCTCGTCCCCGAGCCCAAGATACGCAGTATTTT

V: TRBV12-3/TRBV12-4
size: -
J: TRBJ1-4
D: -
CDR3: CASSLGGKLFF
DNA: TGTGCCAGCAGTTTAGGGGGGAAACTGTTTTTT

V: TRBV7-9
size: -
J: TRBJ1-5
D: -
CDR3: CASSSGGRSNQPQHF
DNA: TGTGCCAGCAGCTCGGGGGGACGGAGCAATCAGCCCCAGCATTTT

V: TRBV6-2/TRBV6-3
size: -
J: TRBJ2-1
D: -
CDR3: CASSYHLRYVEQFF
DNA: TGTGCCAGCAGTTATCACCTTAGGTACGTTGAGCAGTTCTTC

V: TRBV5-1
size: -
J: TRBJ2-7
D: -
CDR3: CASSSGKPGDSTYEQYF
DNA: TGCGCCAGCAGCTCTGGCAAACCAGGGGATTCAACCTACGAGCAGTACTTC

V: TRBV7-8
size: -
J: TRBJ1-1
D: -
CDR3: CASSLGGGASTEAFF
DNA: TGTGCCAGCAGCCTCGGAGGTGGGGCATCCACTGAAGCTTTCTTT

V: TRBV4-1
size: -
J: TRBJ2-7
D: -
CDR3: CASSQPGSSYEQYF
DNA: TGCGCCAGCAGCCAACCGGGATCGTCCTACGAGCAGTACTTC

V: TRBV19
size: -
J: TRBJ2-1
D: -
CDR3: CASSIYGSGTYNEQFF
DNA: TGTGCCAGTAGTATATATGGTAGCGGAACCTACAATGAGCAGTTCTTC

V: TRBV6-1
size: once
J: TRBJ2-1
D: TRBD2
CDR3: CASSERAGGPDEQFF
DNA: TGTGCCAGCAGTGAAAGGGCGGGGGGGCCCGATGAGCAGTTCTTC

V: TRBV5-6
size: -
J: TRBJ2-7
D: TRBD2
CDR3: CASSLLSGARRDF
DNA: TGTGCCAGCAGCTTGCTTAGCGGGGCCCGAAGGGACTTC

V: TRBV3-1/TRBV3-2
size: -
J: TRBJ2-1
D: TRBD2
CDR3: CASSLGLADSYNEQFF
DNA: TGTGCCAGCAGCCTGGGACTAGCGGACTCCTACAATGAGCAGTTCTTC

V: TRBV5-1
size: -
J: TRBJ1-5
D: TRBD1
CDR3: CASSLDRNQPQHF
DNA: TGCGCCAGCAGCCTGGACAGGAATCAGCCCCAGCATTTT

V: TRBV14
size: few
J: TRBJ2-2
D: -
CDR3: CASTRTGELFF
DNA: TGTGCCAGCACCCGGACCGGGGAGCTGTTTTTT

V: TRBV5-8
size: -
J: TRBJ1-1
D: -
CDR3: CASSPYITGTEAFF
DNA: TGTGCCAGCAGCCCTTATATTACCGGGACTGAAGCTTTCTTT

V: TRBV10-1
size: -
J: TRBJ2-7
D: TRBD2
CDR3: CASSEGLAETYEQYF
DNA: TGCGCCAGCAGTGAGGGACTAGCGGAAACCTACGAGCAGTACTTC

V: TRBV30
size: -
J: TRBJ2-3
D: TRBD2
CDR3: CAWSVGAGGPDTQYF
DNA: TGTGCCTGGAGTGTTGGAGCGGGAGGGCCAGATACGCAGTATTTT

V: TRBV11-1
size: -
J: TRBJ1-2
D: -
CDR3: CASSIPGTPTNYGYTF
DNA: TGTGCCAGCAGCATACCCGGGACACCTACTAACTATGGCTACACCTTC

V: TRBV25-1
size: -
J: TRBJ2-3
D: TRBD1
CDR3: CASSDTGGDTQYF
DNA: TGTGCCAGCAGTGACACAGGGGGAGATACGCAGTATTTT